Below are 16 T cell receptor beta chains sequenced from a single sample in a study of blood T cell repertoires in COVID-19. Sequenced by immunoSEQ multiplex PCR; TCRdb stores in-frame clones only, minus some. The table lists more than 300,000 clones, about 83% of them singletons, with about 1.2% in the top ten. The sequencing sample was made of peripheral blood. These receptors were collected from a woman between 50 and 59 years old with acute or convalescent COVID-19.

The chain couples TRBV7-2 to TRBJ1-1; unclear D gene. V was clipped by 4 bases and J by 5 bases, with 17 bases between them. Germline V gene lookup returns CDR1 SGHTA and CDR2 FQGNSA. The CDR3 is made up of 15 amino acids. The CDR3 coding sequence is TGTGCCAGCAGCTCGAACAACGGGGTTAATACTGAAGCTTTCTTT. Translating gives CASSSNNGVNTEAFF.

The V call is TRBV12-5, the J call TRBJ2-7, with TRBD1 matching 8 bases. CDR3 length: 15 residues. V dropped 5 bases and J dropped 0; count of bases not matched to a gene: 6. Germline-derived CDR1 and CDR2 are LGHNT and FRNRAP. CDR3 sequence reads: CASGPRDRSSYEQYV. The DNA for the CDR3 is TGTGCTAGTGGTCCCCGGGACAGGAGCTCCTACGAGCAGTACGTC.

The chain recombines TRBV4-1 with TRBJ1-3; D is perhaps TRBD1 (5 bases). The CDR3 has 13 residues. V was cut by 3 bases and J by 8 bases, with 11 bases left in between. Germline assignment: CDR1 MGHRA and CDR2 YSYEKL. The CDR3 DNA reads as TGCGCCAGCAGCCAGACAGCCCCGGACACCATATATTTT. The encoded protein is CASSQTAPDTIYF.

CDR3 coding DNA: TGCGCCAGCAGCTTGGTTCAGGGGAACACCGGGGAGCTGTTTTTT. Protein sequence: CASSLVQGNTGELFF. The chain has TRBV5-1 and TRBJ2-2; the D gene is possibly TRBD1 (5 bases). The V end lost 0 bases, the J end lost 1 base, and 7 bases lay between the germline ends. The CDR3 is made up of 15 amino acids. Germline CDR1 SGHRS, CDR2 YFSETQ. Full variable domain (missing parts from reference TRBV5-1 and TRBJ2-2): KAGVTQTPRYLIKTRGQQVTLSCSPISGHRSVSWYQQTPGQGLQFLFEYFSETQRNKGNFPGRFSGRQFSNSRSEMNVSTLELGDSALYLCASSLVQGNTGELFFGEGSRLTVL.

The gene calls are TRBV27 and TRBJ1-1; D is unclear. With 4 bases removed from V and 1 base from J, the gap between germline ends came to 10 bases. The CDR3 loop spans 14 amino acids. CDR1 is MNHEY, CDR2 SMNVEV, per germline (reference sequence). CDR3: CASSYGRSNTEAFF. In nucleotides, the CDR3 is TGTGCCAGCAGTTACGGCAGGTCGAACACTGAAGCTTTCTTT.

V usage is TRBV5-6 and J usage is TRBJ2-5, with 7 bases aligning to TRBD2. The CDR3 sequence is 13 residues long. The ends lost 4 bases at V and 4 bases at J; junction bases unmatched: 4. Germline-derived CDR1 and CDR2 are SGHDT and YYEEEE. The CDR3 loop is CASSRGLGETQYF. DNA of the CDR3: TGTGCCAGCAGCCGTGGACTAGGAGAGACCCAGTACTTC.

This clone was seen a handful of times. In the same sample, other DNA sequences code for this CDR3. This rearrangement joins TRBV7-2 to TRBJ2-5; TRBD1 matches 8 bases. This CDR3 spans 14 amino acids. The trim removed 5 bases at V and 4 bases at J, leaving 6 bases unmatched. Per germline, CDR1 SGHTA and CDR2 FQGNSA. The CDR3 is CASSLPTGAETQYF. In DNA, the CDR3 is TGTGCCAGCAGCCTTCCGACAGGGGCAGAGACCCAGTACTTC. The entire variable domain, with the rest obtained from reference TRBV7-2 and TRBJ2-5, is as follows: GAGVSQSPSNKVTEKGKDVELRCDPISGHTALYWYRQSLGQGLEFLIYFQGNSAPDKSGLPSDRFSAERTGGSVSTLTIQRTQQEDSAVYLCASSLPTGAETQYFGPGTRLLVL.

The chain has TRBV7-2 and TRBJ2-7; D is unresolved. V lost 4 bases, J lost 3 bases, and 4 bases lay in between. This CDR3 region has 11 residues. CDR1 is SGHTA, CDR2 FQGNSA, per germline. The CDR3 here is CASSSIYEQYF. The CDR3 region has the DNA TGTGCCAGCAGCTCTATCTACGAGCAGTACTTC.

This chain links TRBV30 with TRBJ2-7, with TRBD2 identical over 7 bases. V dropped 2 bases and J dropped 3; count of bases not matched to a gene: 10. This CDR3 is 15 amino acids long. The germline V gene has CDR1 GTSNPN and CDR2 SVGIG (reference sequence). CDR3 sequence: CAWSRGTSARYEQYF. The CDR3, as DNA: TGTGCCTGGAGTAGGGGAACTAGCGCCCGCTACGAGCAGTACTTC.

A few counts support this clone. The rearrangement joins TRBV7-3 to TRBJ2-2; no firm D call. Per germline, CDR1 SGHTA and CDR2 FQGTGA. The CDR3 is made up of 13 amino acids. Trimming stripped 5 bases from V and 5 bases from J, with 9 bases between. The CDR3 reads CASSPEWTGELFF. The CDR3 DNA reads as TGTGCCAGCAGCCCCGAGTGGACCGGGGAGCTGTTTTTT.

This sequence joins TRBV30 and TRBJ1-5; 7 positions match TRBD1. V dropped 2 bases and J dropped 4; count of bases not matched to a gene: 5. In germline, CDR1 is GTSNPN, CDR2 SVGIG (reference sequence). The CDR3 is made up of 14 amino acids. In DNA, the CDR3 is TGTGCCTGGAGTCAATCGACAGGGAATCAGCCCCAGCATTTT. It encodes CAWSQSTGNQPQHF.

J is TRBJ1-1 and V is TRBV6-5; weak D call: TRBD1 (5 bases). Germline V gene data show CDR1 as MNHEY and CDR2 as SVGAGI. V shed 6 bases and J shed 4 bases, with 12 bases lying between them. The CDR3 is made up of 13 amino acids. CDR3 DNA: TGTGCCAGCAGCCTGGGTGGGGCCACTGAAGCTTTCTTT. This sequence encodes CASSLGGATEAFF.

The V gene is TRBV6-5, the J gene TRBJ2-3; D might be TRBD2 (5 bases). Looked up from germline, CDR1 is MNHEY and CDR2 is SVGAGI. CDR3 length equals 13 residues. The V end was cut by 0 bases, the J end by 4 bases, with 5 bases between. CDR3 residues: CASSYSEADTQYF. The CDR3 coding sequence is TGTGCCAGCAGTTACTCGGAGGCAGATACGCAGTATTTT.

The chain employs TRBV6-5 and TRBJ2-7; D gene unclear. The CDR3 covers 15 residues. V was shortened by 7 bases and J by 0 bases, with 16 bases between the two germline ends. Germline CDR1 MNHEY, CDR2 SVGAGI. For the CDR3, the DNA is TGTGCCAGCACCCTGCTCCCGGAGAGCTCCTACGAGCAGTACGTC. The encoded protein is CASTLLPESSYEQYV.

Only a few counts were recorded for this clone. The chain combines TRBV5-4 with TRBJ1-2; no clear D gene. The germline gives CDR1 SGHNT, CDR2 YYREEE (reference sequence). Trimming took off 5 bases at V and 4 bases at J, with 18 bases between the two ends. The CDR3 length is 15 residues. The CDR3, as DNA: TGTGCCAGCAGAGCCCTCCGGGATGCGGGCTATGGCTACACCTTC. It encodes CASRALRDAGYGYTF.

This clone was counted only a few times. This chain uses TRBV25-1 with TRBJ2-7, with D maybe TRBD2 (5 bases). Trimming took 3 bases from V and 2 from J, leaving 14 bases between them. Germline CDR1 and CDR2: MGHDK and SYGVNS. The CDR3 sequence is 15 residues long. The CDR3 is CASSDLATNTYEQYF. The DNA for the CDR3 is TGTGCCAGCAGTGATCTAGCCACCAACACCTACGAGCAGTACTTC.